This TCR beta chain was captured in a study of blood T cells in healthy people across ages (dated by TCRdb to the mid-2010s). Describing the broader study: In model experiments, template switching captured about one uniquely barcoded TCR beta cDNA molecule for every two T cells. For two donors (one aged 18 to 30 and one aged 80 or older), the study analyzed two additional independent replicas of 1 million unique cDNA reads from the same blood draw. Donors were grouped into four age groups: young (average 16 years), middle-aged (approximately 41), aged (over 55) and long-lived (around 82). Age-related changes in TCR beta repertoire diversity were measured in the study by deep sequencing normalized with unique cDNA molecular identifiers. Donors of different ages were randomly distributed across sequencing lanes to avoid experimental bias.

This clonotype was picked up a small number of times. Its antigen is still unknown. Base qualities were left out, and no much larger clone turns up one base away. The method was 5' RACE. The run used an Illumina HiSeq 2500. A second PCR of about 6 to 11 cycles was performed with a sample-barcoded 5' primer and a J-beta primer mix. A unique molecular identifier was introduced onto each TCR beta cDNA molecule by a template-switch 5' adaptor carrying 12 random nucleotides. Each sample yielded at least 2.5 million CDR3-containing paired-end reads. First-strand cDNA was synthesized from all RNA with the Mint cDNA synthesis kit, primed by a TRBC-specific oligonucleotide. Following uracil-DNA glycosylase treatment, all cDNA underwent a first 18-cycle PCR with the universal primers M1SS and BC2_uni_R. The authors' pipeline ran thus. Each sample was normalized by randomly selecting 1 million high-quality reads, each carrying a distinct molecular identifier. Reads sharing molecular identifiers were discarded rather than binned into consensus sequences. MiTCR, set to a Q25 quality threshold and the strictest error-elimination algorithm, was used for CDR3 identification, clonotype clustering and error correction. A nonparametric unseen species model with Euler transformation was used to estimate a lower bound on total TCR beta diversity. TCRdb itself trimmed the public reads at Q25 with fastp, ran MiXCR and retained productive beta chains. Entries that share a CDR3 protein sequence are merged under the most common genes and DNA. These V and J calls derive from TCRdb rather than the authors' analysis. Recorded for this sample are roughly 930,000 distinct CDR3 sequences; 40% to 60% of them occurred a single time. The ten largest clones capture around an eighth of the sample.

What the research found in general, with its limitations: Compared with the aged group, the long-lived group had more naive CD4+ T cells, fewer expanded clones and increased TCR diversity, a pattern suggesting age selection. As age increased, observed TCR beta diversity per million T cells dropped in a roughly linear way, and a significant reduction was already evident by age about 40. A strong correlation was found between observed TCR beta diversity and the percentage of naive T cells measured by flow cytometry. Estimates of total diversity from one million sequenced T cells were regarded as lower bounds and underestimates. Bulk unsorted PBMC profiling prevented conclusive comparison of naive and antigen-experienced compartments. The CMV infection status of donors was not known, potentially confounding age-related changes in expanded clonotypes.

The donors were some 39 Caucasian individuals from Russia, aged 6 to 90 years, who were systemically healthy. Ten milliliters of peripheral blood were drawn from each donor into EDTA-treated Vacutainer tubes. Ficoll-Paque density-gradient centrifugation was used to isolate PBMCs, with at least 6.5 million per sample. Trizol reagent was used to extract total RNA from PBMCs, with at least 5.5 micrograms per sample. For every donor, an aliquot of PBMCs went through flow cytometry to measure the percentages of naive CD45RAhigh/CD27high T cells. CDR1 and CDR2 (LGHNA, YNFKEQ) derive from the germline V gene. The V end loses 4 bases and the J end loses 6 bases, and a stretch of 18 bases separates them. Reading from cysteine to phenylalanine, the CDR3 counts 15 amino acids. Just CDR3 DNA is preserved here, 45 bases in frame from base 1.

Sequencing used blood. The clonotype comes from a young man in good health. The V and J segments used are TRBV4-2 and TRBJ1-2; a tentative D match to TRBD1 spans 6 bases. The CDR3 protein is CASSPRVGEGDGYTF. The nucleotides read TGTGCCAGCAGCCCCCGAGTTGGGGAGGGGGATGGCTACACCTTC.